A selection of T cell receptor beta chains follows, all from one sample in a study of OX40 agonist ivuxolimab in advanced cancers. Here immunoSEQ multiplex PCR was the method, and the copy in TCRdb shows in-frame clones only, minus some. The sample records 30,000 to 40,000 clones, approximately 80% being singletons. Sequenced material: CD4+ or CD8+ T cells sorted from blood, taken in a trial of the OX40 agonist ivuxolimab. These receptors all come from an adult with an advanced solid tumor such as melanoma, head and neck, liver or kidney cancer. Each CDR3 is given with its conserved first and last residue. Size is stated for part of the rows, as once, few or many counts, or as a class when the clone is expanded.

V: TRBV4-1; size: once; CDR3: CASSQADSRPNYGYTF
V: TRBV6-5; size: -; CDR3: CASSYGAGSGYTF
V: TRBV12-5; size: -; CDR3: CASGLARQFSTNEKLFF
V: TRBV11-2; size: -; CDR3: CASSLGSNIYYEQYF
V: TRBV6-5; size: -; CDR3: CASSYVHSSYNSPLHF
V: TRBV5-4; size: -; CDR3: CASSSGQGTDTQYF
V: TRBV2; size: -; CDR3: CASGPVSGAHNYGYTF
V: TRBV11-3; size: -; CDR3: CASSLSPPDEQYF
V: TRBV5-4; size: once; CDR3: CASSLVGDRVEKLFF
V: TRBV5-1; size: -; CDR3: CASSHQTSTDTQYF
V: TRBV18; size: -; CDR3: CASSPVSGQGASYGYTF
V: TRBV5-5; size: -; CDR3: CASSLTTSYEQYF
V: TRBV7-7; size: -; CDR3: CASSSGTGGARLDTQYF
V: TRBV6-6; size: -; CDR3: CASSLSPDRVTYEQYF
V: TRBV4-2; size: -; CDR3: CASSQEGMRLEYGYTF
V: TRBV5-4; size: -; CDR3: CASSFRDRGHEQYF
V: TRBV7-8; size: -; CDR3: CASSPTGGETQYF
V: TRBV10-1; size: -; CDR3: CASSDSSQGVRDEQYF
V: TRBV6-4; size: -; CDR3: CASSEGQGNQPQHF
V: TRBV6-6; size: -; CDR3: CASSTGTGGGRVDF
V: TRBV5-1; size: -; CDR3: CASSLRGEQYF
V: TRBV2; size: few; CDR3: CASRAGGYTF
V: TRBV6-5; size: -; CDR3: CASSYSTLYPLEKLFF
V: TRBV6-1; size: -; CDR3: CASRQYRGTSQPQHF
V: TRBV7-9; size: -; CDR3: CASRWTQNTGELFF
V: TRBV6-1; size: -; CDR3: CASSGQQGSYEQYF
V: TRBV7-8; size: -; CDR3: CASIPGEGAGQPQHF
V: TRBV5-1; size: -; CDR3: CASSRDSYGYTF
V: TRBV18; size: few; CDR3: CATTTAMNTEAFF
V: TRBV4-1; size: -; CDR3: CASKQDRFSYEQYF
V: TRBV5-8; size: -; CDR3: CASRRLLAGVTGANVLTF
V: TRBV2; size: few; CDR3: CASSGGGGTEAFF
V: TRBV5-6; size: -; CDR3: CASSYRTTRGEKLFF
V: TRBV5-1; size: once; CDR3: CASSLGSITDTQYF
V: TRBV14; size: -; CDR3: CASSQEQTGPIVKAFF
V: TRBV5-1; size: -; CDR3: CASSPWDSMNTEAFF
V: TRBV6-5; size: -; CDR3: CASTWGTGATEAFF
V: TRBV5-1; size: -; CDR3: CASSSIERGVGEQYF
V: TRBV7-6; size: -; CDR3: CASSLQAGTSEYGYTF
V: TRBV19; size: -; CDR3: CASTNLRGVPTDTQYF
V: TRBV28; size: -; CDR3: CASSLGVDYGYTF
V: TRBV29-1; size: -; CDR3: CSVEDLLAGGDTGELFF
V: TRBV28; size: -; CDR3: CASSLRRWTDREVPTEAFF
V: TRBV30; size: medium-sized; CDR3: CAWGLDTQYF
V: TRBV2; size: few; CDR3: CASSERKPVNSPLHF
V: TRBV19; size: -; CDR3: CASSPRRDVGRNTIYF
V: TRBV6-6; size: -; CDR3: CASSYLQGANTEAFF
V: TRBV27; size: -; CDR3: CASSWEGTYNEQFF
V: TRBV10-2; size: few; CDR3: CASSGQEGGRAFRGQPQHF
V: TRBV7-9; size: -; CDR3: CASSARDRNTEAFF
V: TRBV5-1; size: -; CDR3: CASSLGQGGSYNEQFF